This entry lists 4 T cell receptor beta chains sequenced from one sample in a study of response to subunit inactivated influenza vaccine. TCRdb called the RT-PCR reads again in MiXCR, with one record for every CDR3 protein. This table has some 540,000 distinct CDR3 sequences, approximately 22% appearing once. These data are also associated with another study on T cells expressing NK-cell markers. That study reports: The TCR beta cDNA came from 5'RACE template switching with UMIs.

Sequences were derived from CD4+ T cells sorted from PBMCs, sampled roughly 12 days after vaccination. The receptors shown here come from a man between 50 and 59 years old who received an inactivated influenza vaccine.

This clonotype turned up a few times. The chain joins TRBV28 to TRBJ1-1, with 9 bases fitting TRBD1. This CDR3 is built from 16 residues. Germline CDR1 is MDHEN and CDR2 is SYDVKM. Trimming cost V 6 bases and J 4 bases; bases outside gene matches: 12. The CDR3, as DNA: TGTGCCAGCAGACCCGCAATGACAGGGGGGATCACTGAAGCTTTCTTT. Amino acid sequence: CASRPAMTGGITEAFF.

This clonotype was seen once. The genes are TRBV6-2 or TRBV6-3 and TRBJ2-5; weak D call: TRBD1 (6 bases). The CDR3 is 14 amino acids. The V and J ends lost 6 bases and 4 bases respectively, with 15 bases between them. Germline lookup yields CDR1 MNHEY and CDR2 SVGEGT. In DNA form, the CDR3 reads TGTGCCAGCAGCGCAACAGGGTCGGGAGAGACCCAGTACTTC. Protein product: CASSATGSGETQYF.

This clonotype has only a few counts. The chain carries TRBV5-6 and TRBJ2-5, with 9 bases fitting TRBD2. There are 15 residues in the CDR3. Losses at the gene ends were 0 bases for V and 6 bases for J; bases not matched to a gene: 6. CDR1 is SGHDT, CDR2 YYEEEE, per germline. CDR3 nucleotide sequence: TGTGCCAGCAGCTTGGTTGCGGGGGGGCCTCAGACCCAGTACTTC. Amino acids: CASSLVAGGPQTQYF. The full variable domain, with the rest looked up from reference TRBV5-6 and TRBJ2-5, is DAGVTQSPTHLIKTRGQQVTLRCSPKSGHDTVSWYQQALGQGPQFIFQYYEEEERQRGNFPDRFSGHQFPNYSSELNVNALLLGDSALYLCASSLVAGGPQTQYFGPGTRLLVL.

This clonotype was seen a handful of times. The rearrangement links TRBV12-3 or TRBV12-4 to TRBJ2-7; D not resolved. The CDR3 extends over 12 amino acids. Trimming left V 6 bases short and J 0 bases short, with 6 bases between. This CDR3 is CASRGFSYEQYF. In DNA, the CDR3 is TGTGCCAGCAGGGGGTTCTCCTACGAGCAGTACTTC.